This T cell receptor (beta chain) was identified in a study of blood T cell repertoires in COVID-19. The length of the CDR3 is 14 residues. Trimming took 6 bases from V and 2 from J; bases not matched to a gene: 3. Per the germline V gene, CDR1 is SGHDT and CDR2 is YYEEEE. Assay: immunoSEQ multiplex PCR; the TCRdb copy retains only in-frame clones and omits some. The table lists 350,000 to 450,000 clones, 91% of them singletons. The TCR comes from a woman in her forties who had been exposed to COVID-19. Sequencing input: PBMCs or T cells enriched from blood (not recorded which). This chain uses TRBV5-6 with TRBJ1-1, with 11 bases matching TRBD1. Written as DNA, the CDR3 is TGTGCCAGCACCCGGACAGGGGGCAACACTGAAGCTTTCTTT. Protein product: CASTRTGGNTEAFF.